This TCR beta chain is from a study of T cell responses to AZD1222 COVID-19 vaccine. Study background: Second doses were pooled across both intervals (about 4 or about 12 weeks). Points from the study as a whole: White British donors predominated, females outnumbered males, and clonal diversity was possibly underestimated. A rise in Spike-specific TCR breadth and depth followed two AZD1222 doses.

V was cut by 4 bases and J by 0 bases, with 12 bases left in between. There are 16 residues in the CDR3. Germline lookup yields CDR1 MGHRA and CDR2 YSYEKL. Only a few counts were recorded for this clone. As yet, its antigen is unknown. Sequencing used immunoSEQ multiplex PCR; TCRdb keeps in-frame clones, though not all of them. This sample has about 76,000 clones, with 88% found just once. The chain combines TRBV4-1 with TRBJ2-2; D unresolved. The clonotype originates from an adult in good health. Sequencing used peripheral blood, obtained on day 0 of AZD1222 vaccination. CDR3 sequence: CASSPRSRSNTGELFF. The CDR3 nucleotides read TGCGCCAGCAGCCCACGCTCGCGGTCGAACACCGGGGAGCTGTTTTTT.